Listed below are T cell receptor beta chains from one sample, sequenced in a study of beta chain features in type 1 diabetes. Here immunoSEQ multiplex PCR was the method, and the copy in TCRdb shows in-frame clones only, minus some. The repertoire has 400,000 to 450,000 clones, about 15% of them found once; the top ten carry around 0.035%. Specimen: naive CD4+ T cells from blood. These receptor sequences come from a man in his thirties or forties in good health. Both conserved end residues are part of each CDR3. The D gene is left open where the match is weak. Rows give clone size only sometimes, using once, few, many, or a class for an expanded clone.

j_call | clone_size | v_call | d_call | cdr3_aa | cdr3_nt
TRBJ1-2 | . | TRBV4-3 | . | CASSQDWGNYGYTF | TGCGCCAGCAGCCAAGATTGGGGAAACTATGGCTACACCTTC
TRBJ1-5 | few | TRBV5-4 | . | CASSLGGRQPQHF | TGTGCCAGCAGCTTGGGGGGACGTCAGCCCCAGCATTTT
TRBJ2-1 | . | TRBV12-5 | TRBD2 | CASGLVIAGGVYNEQFF | TGTGCTAGTGGTTTGGTAATAGCGGGAGGGGTCTACAATGAGCAGTTCTTC
TRBJ2-6 | few | TRBV18 | . | CASSPAHITLTANVLTF | TGTGCCAGCTCACCGGCTCACATTACTCTGACGGCCAACGTCCTGACTTTC
TRBJ2-7 | few | TRBV9 | TRBD1 | CASSLGTGTYEQYF | TGTGCCAGCAGCCTCGGGACAGGGACCTACGAGCAGTACTTC
TRBJ2-3 | . | TRBV7-2 | . | CASSSSVGTDTQYF | TGTGCCAGCAGCTCTAGCGTAGGGACAGATACGCAGTATTTT
TRBJ1-1 | . | TRBV21-1 | . | CASNQSGEGAFF | TGTGCCAGCAACCAAAGCGGAGAAGGAGCTTTCTTT
TRBJ1-2 | . | TRBV9 | . | CASSSTAGYLYGYTF | TGTGCCAGCAGCTCAACCGCGGGGTACCTTTATGGCTACACCTTC
TRBJ2-3 | . | TRBV5-1 | . | CASSLPTDTQYF | TGCGCCAGCAGCTTGCCGACAGATACGCAGTATTTT
TRBJ2-7 | . | TRBV11-2 | . | CASSSASVPKTYEQYF | TGTGCCAGCAGCTCTGCTAGCGTCCCGAAAACCTACGAGCAGTACTTC
TRBJ2-3 | few | TRBV9 | TRBD2 | CASSVAPLAGVSDTQYF | TGTGCCAGCAGCGTAGCCCCCTTAGCGGGGGTATCAGATACGCAGTATTTT
TRBJ2-6 | . | TRBV5-4 | . | CASSPRSGFGANVLTF | TGTGCCAGCAGCCCCAGATCGGGGTTTGGGGCCAACGTCCTGACTTTC
TRBJ1-6 | . | TRBV6-5 | TRBD1 | CASSLDRGSSPLHF | TGTGCCAGCAGCCTGGACAGGGGTAGTTCACCCCTCCACTTT
TRBJ2-3 | few | TRBV27 | TRBD2 | CATRDGTSVFDTQYF | TGTGCCACCAGGGATGGGACTAGCGTCTTCGATACGCAGTATTTT
TRBJ1-4 | few | TRBV7-9 | . | CASSLVGKLFF | TGTGCCAGCAGCTTAGTTGGAAAACTGTTTTTT
TRBJ1-6 | . | TRBV11-2 | . | CASSLDSLGSPLHF | TGTGCCAGCAGCCTGGATAGTCTAGGTTCACCCCTCCACTTT
TRBJ2-6 | . | TRBV4-3 | . | CASSHRLHPNSGANVLTF | TGCGCCAGCAGCCATAGACTTCACCCGAACTCTGGGGCCAACGTCCTGACTTTC
TRBJ1-2 | few | TRBV29-1 | . | CSVDTAPGGYTF | TGCAGCGTTGATACAGCGCCCGGGGGCTACACCTTC
TRBJ2-6 | few | TRBV19 | . | CASSTAPGANVLTF | TGTGCCAGTAGTACAGCCCCGGGGGCCAACGTCCTGACTTTC
TRBJ2-3 | . | TRBV9 | . | CASSVAPGDTQYF | TGTGCCAGCAGCGTAGCCCCTGGAGATACGCAGTATTTT
TRBJ2-4 | few | TRBV7-7 | . | CASPSIEEGADIQYF | TGTGCCAGCCCCTCAATCGAGGAGGGGGCCGACATTCAGTACTTC
TRBJ2-3 | few | TRBV30 | . | CAWSPRGTDTQYF | TGTGCCTGGAGCCCGAGGGGGACAGATACGCAGTATTTT
TRBJ2-2 | . | TRBV5-4 | . | CASSQGRINTGELFF | TGTGCCAGCAGCCAGGGCCGAATTAACACCGGGGAGCTGTTTTTT
TRBJ2-5 | . | TRBV6-1 | . | CASSLYRDQYF | TGTGCCAGCAGCTTATATAGGGACCAGTACTTC
TRBJ2-5 | . | TRBV9 | . | CASSAVGETQYF | TGTGCCAGCAGCGCGGTCGGAGAGACCCAGTACTTC
TRBJ2-2 | few | TRBV14 | . | CASSSRPGTGELFF | TGTGCCAGCAGCTCCCGTCCGGGCACCGGGGAGCTGTTTTTT
TRBJ2-1 | . | TRBV13 | TRBD2 | CATPGELAGLSSYNEQFF | TGTGCCACCCCCGGGGAACTAGCGGGTCTTAGCTCCTACAATGAGCAGTTCTTC
TRBJ2-5 | few | TRBV27 | TRBD2 | CASKLLAEQETQYF | TGTGCCAGCAAGCTACTAGCGGAGCAAGAGACCCAGTACTTC
TRBJ1-5 | . | TRBV13 | TRBD1 | CASSRGQERNQPQHF | TGTGCCAGCAGCCGCGGACAGGAACGGAATCAGCCCCAGCATTTT
TRBJ1-5 | . | TRBV7-2 | . | CASSLVGEGPQHF | TGTGCCAGCAGCTTAGTCGGCGAGGGACCCCAGCATTTT
TRBJ1-5 | . | TRBV6-5 | . | CASSYKQVQHF | TGTGCCAGCAGCTATAAACAAGTCCAGCATTTT
TRBJ2-1 | few | TRBV7-2 | . | CASSGQGGRSYNEQFF | TGTGCCAGCAGCGGTCAGGGCGGGCGCTCCTACAATGAGCAGTTCTTC
TRBJ2-7 | few | TRBV9 | . | CASSVGRGAPYEQYF | TGTGCCAGCAGCGTAGGTAGGGGTGCTCCCTACGAGCAGTACTTC
TRBJ2-2 | . | TRBV5-4 | . | CASSLEAGPGELFF | TGTGCCAGCAGCTTGGAAGCAGGGCCCGGGGAGCTGTTTTTT
TRBJ2-7 | few | TRBV2 | . | CASSEETASYEQYF | TGTGCCAGCAGTGAGGAGACAGCTTCCTACGAGCAGTACTTC
TRBJ1-4 | . | TRBV4-1 | TRBD1 | CASSSLSQGVVLELFF | TGCGCCAGCAGCTCCCTATCCCAGGGGGTGGTGTTAGAACTGTTTTTT
TRBJ2-5 | . | TRBV19 | . | CASSIRETQYF | TGTGCCAGTAGTATAAGAGAGACCCAGTACTTC
TRBJ1-6 | few | TRBV25-1 | TRBD1 | CASSEGTGSNNSPLHF | TGTGCCAGCAGTGAGGGGACAGGGTCAAATAATTCACCCCTCCACTTT
TRBJ2-2 | few | TRBV5-4 | TRBD2 | CASGIGLAGPPTGELFF | TGTGCCAGCGGAATCGGACTAGCGGGACCCCCCACCGGGGAGCTGTTTTTT
TRBJ1-2 | few | TRBV5-1 | . | CASSLEGLQREGYGYTF | TGCGCCAGCAGCTTGGAGGGACTGCAAAGGGAGGGGTATGGCTACACCTTC
TRBJ2-1 | . | TRBV14 | . | CASSQGDEQFF | TGTGCCAGCAGCCAAGGCGATGAGCAGTTCTTC
TRBJ2-5 | few | TRBV5-1 | . | CASSLVLRGGSKTQYF | TGCGCCAGCAGCTTGGTACTTCGCGGGGGCAGCAAGACCCAGTACTTC
TRBJ1-4 | . | TRBV30 | . | CAWSGDKNEKLFF | TGTGCCTGGAGTGGAGACAAGAATGAAAAACTGTTTTTT
TRBJ1-1 | . | TRBV5-1 | . | CASSLRLGTEAFF | TGCGCCAGCAGCTTACGTTTAGGAACTGAAGCTTTCTTT
TRBJ1-2 | . | TRBV29-1 | TRBD1 | CSVGRGTDYGYTF | TGCAGCGTCGGGCGTGGGACAGACTATGGCTACACCTTC
TRBJ2-3 | . | TRBV5-1 | . | CASSLAGSTDTQYF | TGCGCCAGCAGCTTGGCAGGGAGCACAGATACGCAGTATTTT
TRBJ2-2 | . | TRBV27 | TRBD2 | CASSRPAGTSGVNTGELFF | TGTGCCAGCAGTAGGCCCGCCGGGACTAGCGGGGTAAACACCGGGGAGCTGTTTTTT
TRBJ1-1 | . | TRBV20-1 | . | CSASYGTEAFF | TGCAGTGCTAGTTACGGCACTGAAGCTTTCTTT
TRBJ2-1 | . | TRBV29-1 | TRBD2 | CSVGLAGDREQFF | TGCAGCGTTGGACTAGCGGGCGACAGAGAGCAGTTCTTC
TRBJ1-4 | few | TRBV15 | . | CATRQGILANEKLFF | TGTGCCACCCGCCAGGGGATTCTGGCTAATGAAAAACTGTTTTTT
TRBJ2-3 | many | TRBV30 | . | CAWTRFQLPTPDTQYF | TGTGCCTGGACGCGATTTCAGCTGCCAACGCCAGATACGCAGTATTTT
TRBJ1-5 | . | TRBV5-6 | TRBD1 | CASSWTGKGHQPQHF | TGTGCCAGCAGCTGGACAGGGAAAGGGCATCAGCCCCAGCATTTT
TRBJ2-4 | . | TRBV21-1 | . | CASRAGGAKNIQYF | TGTGCCAGCAGAGCTGGCGGAGCCAAAAACATTCAGTACTTC
TRBJ2-4 | . | TRBV20-1 | TRBD1 | CSVQDRVLEYF | TGCAGTGTTCAAGACAGGGTCTTAGAGTACTTC
TRBJ1-2 | . | TRBV7-6 | . | CASSLGMTENYGYTF | TGTGCCAGCAGCTTAGGGATGACAGAAAACTATGGCTACACCTTC
TRBJ1-1 | . | TRBV7-2 | . | CASSLSLLPNKMRNTEAFF | TGTGCCAGCAGCTTAAGTCTGCTGCCGAATAAAATGAGGAACACTGAAGCTTTCTTT
TRBJ1-2 | few | TRBV27 | TRBD1 | CASSWGTGGGYTF | TGTGCCAGCAGTTGGGGGACAGGGGGTGGCTACACCTTC
TRBJ2-7 | few | TRBV7-6 | . | CASSLDGVRSEQYF | TGTGCCAGCAGCTTAGACGGAGTGCGGTCCGAGCAGTACTTC
TRBJ2-1 | . | TRBV6-1 | . | CASRPRAVSFDEQFF | TGTGCCAGCAGACCCCGGGCCGTGAGCTTCGATGAGCAGTTCTTC
TRBJ2-7 | . | TRBV7-2 | TRBD2 | CASSLSGVTYEQYF | TGTGCCAGCAGCTTAAGCGGGGTTACCTACGAGCAGTACTTC